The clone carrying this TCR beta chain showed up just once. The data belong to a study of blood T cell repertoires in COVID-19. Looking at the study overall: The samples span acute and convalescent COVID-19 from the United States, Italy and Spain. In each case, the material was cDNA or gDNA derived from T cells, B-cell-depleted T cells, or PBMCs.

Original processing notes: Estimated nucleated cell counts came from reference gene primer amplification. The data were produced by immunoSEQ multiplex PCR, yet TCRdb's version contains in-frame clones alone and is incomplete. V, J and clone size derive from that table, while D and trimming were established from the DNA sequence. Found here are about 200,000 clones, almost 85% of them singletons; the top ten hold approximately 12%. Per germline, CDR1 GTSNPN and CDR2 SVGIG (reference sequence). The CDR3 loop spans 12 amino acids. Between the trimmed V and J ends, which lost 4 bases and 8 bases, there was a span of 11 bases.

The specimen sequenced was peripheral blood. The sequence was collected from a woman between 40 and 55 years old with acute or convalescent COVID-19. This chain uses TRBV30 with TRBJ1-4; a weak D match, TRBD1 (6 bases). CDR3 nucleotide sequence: TGTGCCTGGACGAAAACAGGGGAAAAACTGTTTTTT. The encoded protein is CAWTKTGEKLFF.